This paragraph covers one TCR beta chain sequence. In this sample, this clonotype turned up a few times. Its antigen is currently not known. No clone much larger than this one lies a single base away; base qualities are absent. A patient counted as having stable Graves' hyperthyroidism if no progression to ophthalmopathy occurred over 18 months of follow-up. Hyperthyroidism patients were aged 18 to 65 years and newly diagnosed, with disease duration of less than 2 months. The study excluded patients with uncontrolled infections, other autoimmune diseases, pregnancy or lactation. Diagnoses were established on the basis of clinical symptoms, serum thyroxine and TRAb, thyroid ultrasound, and orbital computed tomography. PBMCs were separated from roughly 10 ml of fresh peripheral blood using Ficoll-Paque density gradient centrifugation. Total RNA was extracted using Trizol reagent, and RNA quality was assessed on an Agilent 2100 Bioanalyzer.

This entry belongs to a study of T cells in Graves' hyperthyroidism and ophthalmopathy (dated by TCRdb to between 2018 and 2020). Regarding the study in general: Peripheral blood was sampled at the time of initial diagnosis, prior to any treatment. TCR V-J signatures able to tell the groups apart were searched for in a discovery cohort of 100 or so patients, of whom over 40 had Graves' ophthalmopathy and roughly 59 had stable Graves' hyperthyroidism. Prospective prediction of ophthalmopathy was tested in an independent validation cohort consisting of 18 to 20 hyperthyroidism patients and over 15 patients who later progressed to ophthalmopathy. The roughly 90 discovery patients were divided at random into training and test sets in a 7:3 ratio. Thyroid tissue and blood T-cell repertoires from six or seven Graves' hyperthyroidism patients were also compared in the study. After sampling, hyperthyroidism patients received methimazole starting at 30 mg daily, and ophthalmopathy patients received high-dose intravenous methylprednisolone. The paper reports TCR Vbeta CDR3 sequencing of 130 to 150 peripheral blood samples: around 45 ophthalmopathy, fewer than 85 hyperthyroidism and 17 progressor patients. General study outcomes and caveats: Most expanded thyroid clonotypes (frequency above 0.001) were also detected in blood, suggesting blood repertoires may reflect thyroid immune responses. Ophthalmopathy was separated from stable hyperthyroidism by a 13 V-J signature model, with over 85% sensitivity and approximately 81% specificity obtained in cross-validation and 80%/75% obtained in testing. Sample size was not statistically predetermined, and blinding of investigators to group allocation was not performed. In validation, the model predicted progression to ophthalmopathy a median of roughly 6.2 months before onset, with over 55% sensitivity and 72.22% specificity.

Amplification of TCR beta CDR3 regions was carried out from RNA transcripts. The TCR CDR3 was subjected to a first round of RT-PCR using the HTBI primer set and the Qiagen OneStep RT-PCR kit. The libraries were constructed in a second round of multiplex PCR and then size-selected and purified. Paired-end sequencing of the libraries was performed with 100 bp reads on an Illumina HiSeq2000. Processing in the source paper ran as follows. SOAPnuke was used to process the raw data, with reads discarded if the reads contained adapters or uncalled bases, had a mean Phred below 15, or lacked an exact constant-primer or identifier match. COPE v1.2.5 was used to merge high-quality paired reads, and clonotypes were defined as unique nucleotide sequences. Clonotypes were aligned to IMGT TRBV, TRBD and TRBJ reference segments using MiTCR v1.1. Analysis was restricted to V-J combinations with a frequency above 0.0001, which covered roughly 99% of repertoires. A TCS score was defined as the ratio of F50 (clonal expansion) to E x V (chaos), with BLOSUM62-based TCRdist applied between CDR3 peptides within each V-J. Welch's t-statistics and random forest reduced around 550 V-J features to roughly 13, which were used in a naive Bayes classifier (R e1071). The public reads were reanalyzed by TCRdb: fastp trimming at Q25, MiXCR alignment, in-frame beta chains only. A single entry per CDR3 protein holds the most common genes and DNA from its merged rows. It is TCRdb's table, rather than the study itself, that gives the V and J calls and clone size. The sample records about 360,000 distinct CDR3 sequences, around 14% of which are singletons. The ten biggest clones cover around a tenth of the sample.

The cysteine opens and the phenylalanine closes a CDR3 of 15 amino acids. This entry keeps only the CDR3 DNA: 45 bases, framed from base 1. Cut back by 4 bases and 7 bases, the V and J ends lie 18 bases apart. The germline V gene gives CDR1 as SGHDT and CDR2 as YYEEEE. The V gene is TRBV5-6 and the J gene is TRBJ1-5, with TRBD1 perhaps the D gene, on 5 matching bases. This TCR came from a woman aged 18-29 years with Graves' hyperthyroidism. Specimen: blood. The nucleotides read TGTGCCAGCAGCCGCGGAGAGGGGTTGTGGCAGCCCCAGCATTTT. Translated, this gives CASSRGEGLWQPQHF.